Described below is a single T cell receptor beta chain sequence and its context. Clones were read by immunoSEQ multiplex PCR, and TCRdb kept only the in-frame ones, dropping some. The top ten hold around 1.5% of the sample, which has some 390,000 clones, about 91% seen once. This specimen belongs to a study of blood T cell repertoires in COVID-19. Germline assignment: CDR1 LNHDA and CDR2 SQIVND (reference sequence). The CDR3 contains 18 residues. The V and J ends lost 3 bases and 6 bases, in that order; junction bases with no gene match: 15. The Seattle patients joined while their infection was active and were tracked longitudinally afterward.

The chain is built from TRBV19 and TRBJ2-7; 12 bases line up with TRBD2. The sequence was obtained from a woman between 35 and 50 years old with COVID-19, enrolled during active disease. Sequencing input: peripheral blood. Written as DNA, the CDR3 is TGTGCCAGTAGTATCCTAGCGGGAGGGCCTCCGGTTCCGGTCGAGCAGTACTTC. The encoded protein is CASSILAGGPPVPVEQYF.